The next 11 T cell receptor beta chains were all read from a single sample in a study of T cell repertoires in cytomegalovirus infection (dated by TCRdb to the late 2010s). TCRdb shows the sequencer as Illumina HiSeq 1500. TCRdb reran the public reads through fastp at Q25 and MiXCR, keeping productive beta chains. Entries that share a CDR3 protein sequence are merged under the most common genes and DNA. This sample has 600,000 to 800,000 distinct CDR3 sequences in its table, and approximately 24% of those were observed once. Around 8% of the sample belongs to the ten largest clones. The sample comprised CD8+ T cells from PBMCs. Every receptor here comes from a human donor in good health (CMV status not recorded). Some clones in this sample may be carry-over from other donors' samples.

The chain links TRBV28 to TRBJ1-5; D call uncertain. V dropped 6 bases and J dropped 8 bases, with 23 bases sitting between them. The germline V gene encodes CDR1 MDHEN and CDR2 SYDVKM. The CDR3 runs 16 residues. Written as DNA, the CDR3 is TGTGCCAGCAGACTTTGGCAGAGATCTCCTAAGGAGCCCCAGCATTTT. Its protein is CASRLWQRSPKEPQHF. Full variable domain (missing parts from reference TRBV28 and TRBJ1-5): DVKVTQSSRYLVKRTGEKVFLECVQDMDHENMFWYRQDPGLGLRLIYFSYDVKMKEKGDIPEGYSVSREKKERFSLILESASTNQTSMYLCASRLWQRSPKEPQHFGDGTRLSIL.

This clonotype was counted ten times or more. The CDR3 DNA reads TGTGCCAGCAGCTTAATTTTCCGGGACGGAAGCTACGAGCAGTACTTC. Amino acids: CASSLIFRDGSYEQYF. This chain joins TRBV7-2 and TRBJ2-7; D might be TRBD1 or TRBD2, each matching 5 bases. V was cut by 2 bases and J by 3 bases, with 17 bases left in between. This CDR3 is 16 amino acids long. CDR1 and CDR2 (germline): SGHTA, FQGNSA.

In this sample, this clonotype turned up a few times. The V and J genes are TRBV20-1 and TRBJ1-5; 10 nucleotides align to TRBD1. This CDR3 spans 13 amino acids. The germline V gene encodes CDR1 DFQATT and CDR2 SNEGSKA (reference sequence). J lost 12 bases, V lost 1 base, and 6 bases had no gene match. The CDR3 region is CSARADRGEVQHF. The CDR3 DNA is TGCAGTGCTAGAGCGGACAGGGGGGAAGTCCAGCATTTT.

This clonotype came up many times. The CDR3 nucleotides read TGTGCCAGCATCCATCCAGGAGGAAACACTGAAGCTTTCTTT. This gives the protein CASIHPGGNTEAFF. The chain uses TRBV7-8 and TRBJ1-1; no clear D gene. The V end was cut by 7 bases, the J end by 2 bases, with 14 bases between. The germline gives CDR1 SGHVS, CDR2 FQNEAQ. The CDR3 totals 14 residues.

The chain joins TRBV5-6 to TRBJ2-2; no clear D. CDR3 length: 15 residues. Germline V gene sequence: CDR1 SGHDT, CDR2 YYEEEE. The V end lost 2 bases, the J end lost 3 bases, and 11 bases lay between the germline ends. CDR3 protein: CASSFSPLYTGELFF. The CDR3 nucleotides are TGTGCCAGCAGCTTTAGCCCCCTGTACACCGGGGAGCTGTTTTTT. The variable domain in full, with the rest retrieved from reference TRBV5-6 and TRBJ2-2, is DAGVTQSPTHLIKTRGQQVTLRCSPKSGHDTVSWYQQALGQGPQFIFQYYEEEERQRGNFPDRFSGHQFPNYSSELNVNALLLGDSALYLCASSFSPLYTGELFFGEGSRLTVL.

In this sample, this clonotype turned up a few times. The J gene is TRBJ1-4, the V gene TRBV28, with D unresolved. Germline CDR1 is MDHEN and CDR2 is SYDVKM. This CDR3 is 15 amino acids long. Trimming left V 6 bases short and J 0 bases short, with 11 bases between. CDR3 protein: CASSIMRTTNEKLFF. For the CDR3, the DNA is TGTGCCAGCAGCATTATGAGGACAACTAATGAAAAACTGTTTTTT.

This clonotype was counted only a few times. The chain links TRBV9 to TRBJ2-3, with D hard to call. CDR1 is SGDLS and CDR2 is YYNGEE in the germline V gene. CDR3 length equals 14 residues. V was trimmed by 0 bases and J by 3 bases, leaving 8 bases between them. DNA of the CDR3: TGTGCCAGCAGCGTAGGTAGTAGAACAGATACGCAGTATTTT. As protein: CASSVGSRTDTQYF.

Of note for this clonotype: Just one base apart from a much larger clone, this may be a read error. The conserved phenylalanine or tryptophan is not found at the CDR3 terminus, so this likely reflects a read error. The V call is TRBV7-8, the J call TRBJ2-1; 10 nucleotides agree with TRBD2. The V segment lost 3 bases and the J segment 5 bases; nucleotides outside the gene matches: 4. The CDR3 has 15 amino acids. The germline CDR1 and CDR2 sequences are SGHVS and FQNEAQ. The CDR3 spells CASSFKGTSDNEQFL. CDR3 coding DNA: TGTGCCAGCAGCTTTAAAGGGACTAGCGACAATGAGCAGTTCCTC.

This clonotype has more than one count but fewer than ten. The gene calls are TRBV29-1 and TRBJ2-1, with D perhaps TRBD1 or TRBD2 (7 bases each). Per germline, CDR1 SQVTM and CDR2 ANQGSEA. Trimming cost V 5 bases and J 8 bases, with 22 bases left between them. There are 15 residues in the CDR3. The DNA of the CDR3 is TGCAGCGTTTCTCGGGAGGAGGGGGCTTTAGATGAGCAGTTCTTC. Its protein product is CSVSREEGALDEQFF.

This chain uses TRBV11-2 with TRBJ2-7; D call uncertain. Germline V gene sequence: CDR1 SGHAT, CDR2 FQNNGV. The CDR3 consists of 13 residues. The V gene lost 0 bases and the J gene lost 5 bases, with 8 bases spanning the gap. The CDR3 region is CASSLDLLDEQYV. The CDR3 DNA reads TGTGCCAGCAGCTTAGATCTTCTGGACGAGCAGTACGTC.

This clonotype has a single count. The V call is TRBV4-3, the J call TRBJ2-1, with TRBD2 identical over 9 bases. The trim removed 0 bases at V and 6 bases at J, leaving 6 bases unmatched. Germline V gene data show CDR1 as LGHNA and CDR2 as YSLEER. CDR3 length equals 16 residues. The CDR3 loop is CASSQEGLAGRNEQFF. Here the CDR3 DNA reads TGCGCCAGCAGCCAAGAAGGGCTAGCGGGACGCAATGAGCAGTTCTTC.